The entry that follows covers one T cell receptor beta chain sequence. Antigen: not known. Profiling relied on immunoSEQ multiplex PCR, and the TCRdb table lists in-frame clones only, not all of them. This sample has about 15,000 clones, with around 77% found just once. This entry is derived from a study of Tregs in tolerant kidney transplant recipients. Study-wide findings and caveats: Biological reproducibility was not directly addressed in this study. The most relevant donor-specific Treg TCRbeta repertoire apparently came from expansion with activated donor B cells.

Unstimulated Tregs (CD4+CD25+CD127-) and CD4+CD25- non-Tregs were sorted from PBMCs. This TCR was recovered from a human donor who received a combined kidney and bone marrow transplant. Material: Tregs from blood, obtained before the transplant.

CDR3 region: CASSKTGSYSNQPQHF. In DNA form, the CDR3 reads TGTGCCAGTAGTAAAACGGGGAGCTATAGCAATCAGCCCCAGCATTTT. The V gene is TRBV19, the J gene TRBJ1-5; D unresolved. V was cut by 4 bases and J by 0 bases, with 13 bases left in between. Germline V gives CDR1 LNHDA, CDR2 SQIVND (reference sequence). The CDR3 sequence is 16 residues long. Variable domain in full (rest from reference TRBV19 and TRBJ1-5): DGGITQSPKYLFRKEGQNVTLSCEQNLNHDAMYWYRQDPGQGLRLIYYSQIVNDFQKGDIAEGYSVSREKKESFPLTVTSAQKNPTAFYLCASSKTGSYSNQPQHFGDGTRLSIL.